This TCR beta chain was captured by sequencing in a study of T cells in Graves' hyperthyroidism and ophthalmopathy. Study-level background: It was at initial diagnosis, before any treatment, that peripheral blood was collected. Study findings and constraints: Model output signaled ophthalmopathy a median roughly 6 months ahead of onset. Blood also held most thyroid clonotypes expanded beyond 0.001.

This clonotype was found many times. Its antigen is unidentified. RNA transcripts yielded amplified TCR beta CDR3 regions. First-round RT-PCR of the TCR CDR3 relied on the HTBI primer set. TCRdb itself ran the multiplex PCR reads through MiXCR, one entry per CDR3 protein. The sample has around 100,000 distinct CDR3 sequences; roughly 50% are singletons. Those with hyperthyroidism were 18 to 65 years old, newly diagnosed, and ill for under 2 months. The germline V gene encodes CDR1 SGHRS and CDR2 YFSETQ. This CDR3 has 11 amino acids. V shed 7 bases, J shed 6 bases, and the junction held 2 bases outside the gene matches.

V and J are TRBV5-1 and TRBJ2-7, with 9 bases aligning to TRBD1. This receptor was obtained from a man aged 40-55 years with Graves' hyperthyroidism. The sample consisted of blood. The CDR3 spells CASGQGSEQYF. In DNA form, the CDR3 reads TGCGCCAGCGGACAGGGGAGCGAGCAGTACTTC.